This TCR beta chain was recorded in a study of graft-versus-host responses after intestinal transplantation. At the level of the study: Transplants given to recipients were multivisceral, liver-intestinal, or isolated intestinal. After anti-thymocyte globulin induction, recipients took tacrolimus and steroids for two to three years.

Produced via immunoSEQ multiplex PCR; TCRdb's table is partial and in-frame only. The sample yields about 86,000 clones, around 89% seen once. General study points: Individuals carrying graft-donor T cell macrochimerism showed high graft-versus-host to host-versus-graft clonal ratios in allografts.

The CDR3 spans 17 residues. Per the germline V gene, CDR1 is SSHAT and CDR2 is FNYEAQ (reference sequence). A word on this clone: Its antigen is not known. A junction boundary mismatches the germline segment, possibly from a read error.

Sample: unstimulated CD4+ T cells sorted from spleen or lymph node cells, taken before transplant. The chain couples TRBV7-7 to TRBJ1-1; 9 bases map to TRBD1. The TCR comes from a human donor who was the organ donor for an intestinal transplant. Here the CDR3 DNA reads TGTGCTAGCAGCTTTGTCCCGGGACAGGGTTGGGGCACTGAAGCTTTCTTT. Translated, it gives CASSFVPGQGWGTEAFF.